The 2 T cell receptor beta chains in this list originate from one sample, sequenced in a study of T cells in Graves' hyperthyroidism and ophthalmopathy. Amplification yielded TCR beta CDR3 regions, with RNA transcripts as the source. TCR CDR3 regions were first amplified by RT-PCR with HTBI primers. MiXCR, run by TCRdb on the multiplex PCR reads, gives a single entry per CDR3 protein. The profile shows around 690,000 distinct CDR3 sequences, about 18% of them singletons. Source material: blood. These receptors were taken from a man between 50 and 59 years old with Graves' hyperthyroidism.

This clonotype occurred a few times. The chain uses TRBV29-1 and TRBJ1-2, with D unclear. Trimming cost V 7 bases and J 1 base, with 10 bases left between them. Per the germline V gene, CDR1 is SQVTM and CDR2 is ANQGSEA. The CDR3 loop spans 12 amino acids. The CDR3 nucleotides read TGCAGCGAGCGACGGATTAACTATGGCTACACCTTC. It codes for CSERRINYGYTF.

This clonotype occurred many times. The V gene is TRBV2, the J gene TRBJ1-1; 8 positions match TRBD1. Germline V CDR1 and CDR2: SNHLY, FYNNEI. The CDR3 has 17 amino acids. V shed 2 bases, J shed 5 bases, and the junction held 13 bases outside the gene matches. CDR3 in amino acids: CASSEPGRGQRVTEAFF. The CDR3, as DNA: TGTGCCAGCAGTGAACCCGGCAGGGGGCAAAGGGTAACTGAAGCTTTCTTT.